This TCR beta chain was found in a study of T-cell reconstitution after alpha-beta-depleted transplantation in children. Unique molecular identifiers were used in preparing the TCRbeta library. TCRdb reprocessed the PCR reads with MiXCR, giving one entry per CDR3 protein. Here the sample spans approximately 300,000 distinct CDR3 sequences, under 14% being singletons. From germline, CDR1 is SGHRS and CDR2 YFSETQ. The CDR3 is 15 residues long. V lost 0 bases and J 1 base, leaving 10 bases between the germline ends. Study conclusions and caveats: There were reportedly several hundred expanded graft clones from which alpha-beta T cells came about two months after transplant.

This clonotype has at least ten counts. Its target is not known. The chain couples TRBV5-1 to TRBJ2-5; D ambiguous. This sequence originates from a male patient between 2 and 15 years old who had a stem cell transplant for chronic granulomatous disease, so the T cells may come from the graft donor. The specimen comprised peripheral blood, sampled 180 days after TCRalphabeta/CD19-depleted stem cell transplant. The CDR3 spells CASSLAAGFQETQYF. Here the CDR3 DNA reads TGCGCCAGCAGCTTGGCCGCCGGCTTCCAAGAGACCCAGTACTTC.